One sample yielded the 5 T cell receptor beta chains listed below, sequenced in a study of chemoradiotherapy in HPV16-positive cancers. Assay used: immunoSEQ multiplex PCR; TCRdb lists only in-frame clones, some missing. The table has 9,500 to 15,000 clones, 90% seen once. The specimen was obtained from a patient who underwent chemoradiotherapy. The receptors were sampled from a human donor with HPV-associated anogenital cancer.

V usage is TRBV5-1 and J usage is TRBJ1-6; D may be TRBD1 (5 bases). Trimming left V 3 bases short and J 10 bases short, with 20 bases between. The germline gives CDR1 SGHRS, CDR2 YFSETQ. The CDR3 has 16 residues. CDR3 coding DNA: TGCGCCAGCAGCTCGATGCCGGGACCTCCTCGATCACCCCTCCACTTT. Translation gives CASSSMPGPPRSPLHF.

The chain links TRBV5-4 to TRBJ2-3; D may correspond to TRBD1 or TRBD2 (8 bases each). The V gene's germline CDR1 is SGHNT and CDR2 YYREEE (reference sequence). The CDR3 runs 15 residues. Trimming pared 5 bases from V and 8 bases from J, leaving 21 bases between. This CDR3 is CASSRGGQVTGTQYF. The CDR3 bases are TGTGCCAGCAGTCGGGGGGGACAGGTTACGGGTACGCAGTATTTT.

This chain connects TRBV21-1 to TRBJ2-4; no check of the table's D call, TRBD1, against the DNA was made. TRBV21-1 is tagged as a pseudogene. The CDR3 runs to 16 residues. DNA for the CDR3: TGTGCCAGCAGCAAAGGGGGGCAGGGGGACGGGCACATTCAGTACTTC. This translates into CASSKGGQGDGHIQYF.

The chain carries TRBV2 and TRBJ2-2; TRBD2 aligns across 7 bases. The CDR3 length is 15 residues. Trimming cost V 6 bases and J 0 bases; bases outside gene matches: 4. In germline, CDR1 is SNHLY, CDR2 FYNNEI. CDR3 residues: CASRLAHANTGELFF. The CDR3 region has the DNA TGTGCCAGCAGACTAGCGCACGCGAACACCGGGGAGCTGTTTTTT.

The V call is TRBV11-3, the J call TRBJ2-3; 9 bases agree with TRBD1. The CDR3 is made up of 16 amino acids. With V trimmed by 1 base and J by 5 bases, 7 bases remained unmatched. CDR1 and CDR2 (germline): SGHNT, YENEEA. DNA for the CDR3: TGTGCCAGCAGCTTAGTCCTAAGACAGGGGGAAGATACGCAGTATTTT. Protein sequence: CASSLVLRQGEDTQYF.